This T cell receptor (beta chain) derives from a study of human T cells and chemical hapten exposure. About the research overall: Affected patients, primarily female, had alopecia areata, totalis or universalis.

Individual cDNA molecules in this library carried unique molecular identifiers. In TCRdb, the RACE reads were re-called with MiXCR into one record per CDR3 protein. The sample records approximately 90,000 distinct CDR3 sequences, 9.5% to 15% being singletons. Time point described: patch test 1, 2 weeks after DPC sensitization. Treatment described: therapeutic diphenylcyclopropenone sensitization with weekly scalp DPC. Between the trimmed V and J ends, which lost 3 bases and 5 bases, there was a span of 5 bases. This CDR3 has 12 amino acids. Germline V gene data show CDR1 as KGHSH and CDR2 as LQKENI. This clonotype was observed many times.

V usage is TRBV18 and J usage is TRBJ2-1; D gene uncertain. The source is a woman aged 40 to 49 with alopecia areata. Some clones in this sample may be carry-over from other donors' samples. This sample comprised whole blood, obtained in connection with sensitization to the hapten diphenylcyclopropenone (DPC). In DNA form, the CDR3 reads TGTGCCAGCTCACCGGTGGACAATGAGCAGTTCTTC. It specifies CASSPVDNEQFF.